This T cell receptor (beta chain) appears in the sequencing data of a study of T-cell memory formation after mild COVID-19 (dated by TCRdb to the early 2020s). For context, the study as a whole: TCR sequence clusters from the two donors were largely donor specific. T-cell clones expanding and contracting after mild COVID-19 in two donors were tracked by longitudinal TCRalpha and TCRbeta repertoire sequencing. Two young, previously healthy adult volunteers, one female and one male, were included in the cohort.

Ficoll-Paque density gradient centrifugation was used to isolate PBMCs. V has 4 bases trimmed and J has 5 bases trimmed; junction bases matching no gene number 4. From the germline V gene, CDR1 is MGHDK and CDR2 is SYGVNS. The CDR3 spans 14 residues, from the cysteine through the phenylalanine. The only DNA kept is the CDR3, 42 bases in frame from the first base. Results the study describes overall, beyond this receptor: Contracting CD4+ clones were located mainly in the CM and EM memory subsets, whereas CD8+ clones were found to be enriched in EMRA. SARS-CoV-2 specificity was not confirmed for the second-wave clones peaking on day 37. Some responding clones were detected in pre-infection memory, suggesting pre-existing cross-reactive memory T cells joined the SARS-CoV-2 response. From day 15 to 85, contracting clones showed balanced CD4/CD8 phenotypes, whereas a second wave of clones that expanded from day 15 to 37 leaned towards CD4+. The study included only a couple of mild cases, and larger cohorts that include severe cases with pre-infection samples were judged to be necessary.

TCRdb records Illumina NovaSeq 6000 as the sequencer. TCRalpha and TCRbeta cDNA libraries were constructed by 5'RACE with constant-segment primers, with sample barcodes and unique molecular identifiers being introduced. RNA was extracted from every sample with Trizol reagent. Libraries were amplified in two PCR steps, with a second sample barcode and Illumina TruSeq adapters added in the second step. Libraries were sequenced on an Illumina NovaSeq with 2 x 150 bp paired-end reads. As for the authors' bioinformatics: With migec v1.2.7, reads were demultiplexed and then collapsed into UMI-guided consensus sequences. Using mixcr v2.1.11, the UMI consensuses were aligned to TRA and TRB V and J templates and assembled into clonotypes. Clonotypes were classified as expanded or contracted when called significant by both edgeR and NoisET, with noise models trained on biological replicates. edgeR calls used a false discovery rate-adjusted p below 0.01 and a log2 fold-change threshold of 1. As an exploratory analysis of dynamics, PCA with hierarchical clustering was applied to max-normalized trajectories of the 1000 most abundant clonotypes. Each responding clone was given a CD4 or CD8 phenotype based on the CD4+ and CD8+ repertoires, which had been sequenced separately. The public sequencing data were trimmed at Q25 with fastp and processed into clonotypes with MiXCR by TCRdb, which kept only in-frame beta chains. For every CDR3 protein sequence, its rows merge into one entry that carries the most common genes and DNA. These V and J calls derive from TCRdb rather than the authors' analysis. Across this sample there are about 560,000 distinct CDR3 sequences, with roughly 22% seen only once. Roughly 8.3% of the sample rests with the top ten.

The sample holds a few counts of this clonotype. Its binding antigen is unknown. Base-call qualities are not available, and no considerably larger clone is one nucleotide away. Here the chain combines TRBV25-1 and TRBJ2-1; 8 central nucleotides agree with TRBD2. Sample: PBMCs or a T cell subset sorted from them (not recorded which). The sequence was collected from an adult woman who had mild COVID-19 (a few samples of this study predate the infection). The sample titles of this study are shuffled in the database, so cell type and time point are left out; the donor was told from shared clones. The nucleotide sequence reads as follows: TGTGCCAGCAGTGTTAGCGGGATAAACAATGAGCAGTTCTTC. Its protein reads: CASSVSGINNEQFF.